This T cell receptor (beta chain) was sequenced for a study of blood T cells in healthy people across ages. Whole-study findings and limits: Diversity of TCR beta correlated strongly with naive T cell percentage.

A second PCR, run for about 7 to 11 cycles, used a sample-barcoded 5' primer plus a J-beta primer mix. Each of the cDNA molecules was tagged by a template-switch adaptor with 12 random nucleotides. TCRdb independently ran MiXCR on the 5' RACE reads; one entry per CDR3 protein. The repertoire holds approximately 940,000 distinct CDR3 sequences, with roughly 52% as singletons. Each donor supplied ten milliliters of peripheral blood. Each sample had at least 6 million PBMCs isolated. To note about this clonotype: Its antigen remains unidentified. At one of its ends the junction is not consistent with the germline gene, which may arise from a read error.

CDR3 length: 16 residues. CDR1 is SEHNR, CDR2 FQNEAQ, per germline (reference sequence). The receptor comes from a young man in good health. Sequences were obtained from blood. This sequence joins TRBV7-9 and TRBJ2-5; D may be TRBD1 (6 bases). The J call may not be correct, given that the DNA end is closer to TRBJ2-7. CDR3 in amino acids: CVSSLGDTSTNYEQYF. In nucleotides, the CDR3 is TGTGTCAGCAGCTTAGGGGACACATCGACTAACTACGAGCAGTACTTC.